The 27 T cell receptor beta chains listed next were all sequenced from one sample in a study of shared clonotypes between healthy human individuals. Libraries were prepared by immunoSEQ multiplex PCR; TCRdb keeps only in-frame clonotypes and omits some of them. The sample has roughly 2.5 million clones, around 94% seen once. Sequencing was done on a sample of naive CD4+ T cells sorted from blood. The subset was: CD45RA+ positively selected. The source is a man between 18 and 29 years old in good health.

V and J are TRBV25-1 and TRBJ2-3; weak D call: TRBD2 (6 bases). The V and J ends lost 6 bases and 4 bases respectively, with 20 bases between them. CDR1 MGHDK and CDR2 SYGVNS come from the germline V gene. The CDR3 has 16 residues. The CDR3 nucleotides read TGTGCCAGCAGCGACGTCCGTGGGGGGTGGGCAGATACGCAGTATTTT. It specifies CASSDVRGGWADTQYF.

V gene TRBV29-1 combines with J gene TRBJ2-5; TRBD2 agrees at 14 bases. Germline CDR1 and CDR2: SQVTM and ANQGSEA. This CDR3 is built from 15 residues. V lost 3 bases, J lost 4 bases, and 4 bases stayed unmatched. This CDR3 reads CSVDIGLAGGETQYF. The CDR3 coding sequence is TGCAGCGTTGATATTGGACTAGCGGGGGGAGAGACCCAGTACTTC.

This sequence joins TRBV7-8 and TRBJ2-5; no definite D call. V shed 2 bases and J shed 5 bases, with 12 bases lying between them. Per germline, CDR1 SGHVS and CDR2 FQNEAQ. The CDR3 runs 14 residues. CDR3 loop: CASSLLSHQETQYF. The DNA of the CDR3 is TGTGCCAGCAGCTTATTGTCCCATCAGGAGACCCAGTACTTC. The full variable domain, with the rest looked up from reference TRBV7-8 and TRBJ2-5, is GAGVSQSPRYKVAKRGQDVALRCDPISGHVSLFWYQQALGQGPEFLTYFQNEAQLDKSGLPSDRFFAERPEGSVSTLKIQRTQQEDSAVYLCASSLLSHQETQYFGPGTRLLVL.

CDR3 nucleotides: TGTGCCCTAGCCCCCGGGGGCAACGGCAATCAGCCCCAGCATTTT. Translated, it gives CALAPGGNGNQPQHF. The chain employs TRBV6-4 and TRBJ1-5, with D possibly matching TRBD1 (6 bases). CDR3 length equals 15 residues. Germline assignment: CDR1 MRHNA and CDR2 SNTAGT. Between the trimmed V and J ends, which lost 11 bases and 2 bases, there was a span of 19 bases.

The chain couples TRBV28 to TRBJ1-1, with TRBD1 matching 7 bases. This CDR3 is 14 amino acids long. Germline CDR1 and CDR2: MDHEN and SYDVKM. J lost 5 bases, V lost 4 bases, and 7 bases had no gene match. The CDR3 nucleotides are TGTGCCAGCAGTTCCCGAGACAGGGTTACTGAAGCTTTCTTT. Its protein is CASSSRDRVTEAFF.

The chain joins TRBV6-1 to TRBJ2-7; the D gene is possibly TRBD2 (7 bases). The V gene's germline CDR1 is MNHNS and CDR2 SASEGT. V lost 6 bases and J lost 2, with 14 bases in between. This CDR3 has 14 amino acids. The CDR3 loop reads CASRVYGGPYEQYF. The CDR3, as DNA: TGTGCCAGCAGGGTTTACGGGGGGCCCTACGAGCAGTACTTC.

This clone appeared a few times. The chain links TRBV7-9 to TRBJ2-7; possible D gene TRBD1, 7 bases. The germline CDR1 and CDR2 sequences are SEHNR and FQNEAQ (reference sequence). The V end lost 5 bases, the J end lost 6 bases, and 23 bases lay between the germline ends. The length of the CDR3 is 16 residues. In DNA, the CDR3 is TGTGCCAGCAGCCGAGTGGCCGGGACAGCCGGGAGCGAGCAGTACTTC. Translating gives CASSRVAGTAGSEQYF.

Comment on this clone: The sample has other DNA sequences that encode this CDR3 too. The V gene is TRBV11-2, the J gene TRBJ2-5; 8 nucleotides align to TRBD2. CDR1 and CDR2 (germline): SGHAT, FQNNGV. This CDR3 has 14 residues. Trimming cost V 5 bases and J 5 bases; bases outside gene matches: 7. CDR3 sequence: CASSPGLGGETQYF. Written as DNA, the CDR3 is TGTGCCAGCAGCCCGGGACTAGGGGGGGAGACCCAGTACTTC.

To note about this clone: This specimen includes other DNA sequences encoding the same CDR3. The gene calls are TRBV30 and TRBJ2-3, with D perhaps TRBD1 or TRBD2 (5 bases each). This CDR3 has 13 amino acids. In germline, CDR1 is GTSNPN, CDR2 SVGIG (reference sequence). Trimming removed 0 bases from V and 1 base from J, with 5 bases in between. The CDR3 sequence is CAWSVGGTDTQYF. As DNA, the CDR3 is TGTGCCTGGAGTGTGGGGGGCACAGATACGCAGTATTTT. Full variable domain (outside the CDR3, taken from reference TRBV30 and TRBJ2-3): SQTIHQWPATLVQPVGSPLSLECTVEGTSNPNLYWYRQAAGRGLQLLFYSVGIGQISSEVPQNLSASRPQDRQFILSSKKLLLSDSGFYLCAWSVGGTDTQYFGPGTRLTVL.

The chain combines TRBV18 with TRBJ2-2; 10 positions match TRBD2. Per germline, CDR1 KGHSH and CDR2 LQKENI. This CDR3 comprises 14 residues. The ends lost 2 bases at V and 6 bases at J; junction bases unmatched: 0. The CDR3 nucleotides read TGTGCCAGCTCACCAGGGACTAGCGCCGGGGAGCTGTTTTTT. Protein sequence: CASSPGTSAGELFF.

V gene TRBV11-2 combines with J gene TRBJ2-7; D possibly uses TRBD1 or TRBD2 (5 bases each). Germline V gene sequence: CDR1 SGHAT, CDR2 FQNNGV. This CDR3 is built from 14 residues. The V end was cut by 5 bases, the J end by 2 bases, with 13 bases between. CDR3 region: CASSRDGDTYEQYF. CDR3 DNA sequence: TGTGCCAGCAGCCGGGACGGTGACACCTACGAGCAGTACTTC.

This clone showed up just once. The chain combines TRBV7-9 with TRBJ2-6, with a tentative D call TRBD1 (5 bases). Trimming pared 5 bases from V and 2 bases from J, leaving 10 bases between. Germline V gene sequence: CDR1 SEHNR, CDR2 FQNEAQ (reference sequence). The CDR3 is 15 residues long. The CDR3 DNA follows: TGTGCCAGCAGCCTTTCAGGGACTGGGGCCAACGTCCTGACTTTC. As protein: CASSLSGTGANVLTF.

V usage is TRBV29-1 and J usage is TRBJ2-5; 7 bases are a match to TRBD1. The V and J ends lost 4 bases and 8 bases, in that order; junction bases with no gene match: 7. Looked up from germline, CDR1 is SQVTM and CDR2 is ANQGSEA. This CDR3 has 12 amino acids. The CDR3 loop reads CSVAGGVFTQYF. The CDR3 DNA reads as TGCAGCGTTGCAGGGGGTGTATTCACCCAGTACTTC.

Details on this clone: This sample also contains other DNA sequences that code for the same CDR3. This chain joins TRBV5-1 and TRBJ2-7; possibly TRBD2 for D (6 bases). Germline values: CDR1 SGHRS, CDR2 YFSETQ. Trimming pared 1 base from V and 2 bases from J, leaving 10 bases between. The CDR3 runs to 14 residues. The CDR3, as DNA: TGCGCCAGCAGCTTGTCTGGGGGGACCTACGAGCAGTACTTC. This gives the protein CASSLSGGTYEQYF.

The chain joins TRBV11-2 to TRBJ2-3, with 7 bases identical to TRBD1. The V gene's germline CDR1 is SGHAT and CDR2 FQNNGV. This CDR3 is built from 15 residues. The V segment lost 4 bases and the J segment 0 bases; nucleotides outside the gene matches: 4. The CDR3 bases are TGTGCCAGCAGCTGGACACAGGGGAGCACAGATACGCAGTATTTT. Translation gives CASSWTQGSTDTQYF.

In its sample, this clone was seen once. The chain couples TRBV5-1 to TRBJ2-7; D unresolved. Trimming pared 3 bases from V and 2 bases from J, leaving 9 bases between. CDR3 length: 13 amino acids. Germline V lookup: CDR1 SGHRS, CDR2 YFSETQ. CDR3 nucleotide sequence: TGCGCCAGCAGCTCCCCTAGTACCTACGAGCAGTACTTC. Amino acids: CASSSPSTYEQYF.

This chain connects TRBV11-3 to TRBJ2-7; possible D gene TRBD1, 7 bases. V lost 3 bases, J lost 0 bases, and 9 bases lay in between. This CDR3 is built from 14 residues. Germline values: CDR1 SGHNT, CDR2 YENEEA. The DNA for the CDR3 is TGTGCCAGCAGCTTGCAGGGGGGCTCCTACGAGCAGTACTTC. Its protein product is CASSLQGGSYEQYF.

There are a few counts of this clone. CDR3 sequence reads: CASARGAATEAFF. The CDR3 bases are TGTGCCAGCGCAAGAGGGGCGGCCACTGAAGCTTTCTTT. V gene TRBV6-5 combines with J gene TRBJ1-1; tentative D call: TRBD1 (5 bases). Per germline, CDR1 MNHEY and CDR2 SVGAGI. The ends were cut back, 8 bases at V and 4 bases at J, with 14 bases in the middle. The CDR3 totals 13 residues.

The chain couples TRBV6-6 to TRBJ1-5, with TRBD1 identical over 7 bases. The V and J ends lost 6 bases and 6 bases, in that order; junction bases with no gene match: 5. Germline lookup yields CDR1 MNHNY and CDR2 SVGAGI (reference sequence). This CDR3 has 13 amino acids. CDR3 nucleotide sequence: TGTGCCAGCAGCAGGGGGACGGGTCAGCCCCAGCATTTT. This translates into CASSRGTGQPQHF.

The chain joins TRBV11-2 to TRBJ2-1, with TRBD1 matching over 10 bases. V dropped 5 bases and J dropped 14; count of bases not matched to a gene: 15. The CDR3 runs 15 residues. The germline V gene has CDR1 SGHAT and CDR2 FQNNGV. Written as DNA, the CDR3 is TGTGCCAGCAGCCCGGGACAGGGGCAAACTATACAAAAGTTCTTC. Translation gives CASSPGQGQTIQKFF. Using reference TRBV11-2 and TRBJ2-1 for the parts outside the CDR3, the full variable domain is EAGVAQSPRYKIIEKRQSVAFWCNPISGHATLYWYQQILGQGPKLLIQFQNNGVVDDSQLPKDRFSAERLKGVDSTLKIQPAKLEDSAVYLCASSPGQGQTIQKFFGPGTRLTVL.

The chain employs TRBV7-2 and TRBJ2-7; TRBD2 agrees at 9 bases. With 5 bases clipped from V and 2 bases from J, the junction kept 10 bases outside the gene matches. CDR1 is SGHTA and CDR2 is FQGNSA in the germline V gene. This CDR3 is built from 16 residues. The CDR3 DNA reads TGTGCCAGCAGCGCCCAGATAGCGGGAGTTCCCTACGAGCAGTACTTC. Residues: CASSAQIAGVPYEQYF.

About this clone: This specimen includes other DNA sequences encoding the same CDR3. V and J are TRBV5-1 and TRBJ2-3, with a tentative D call TRBD2 (5 bases). Looked up from germline, CDR1 is SGHRS and CDR2 is YFSETQ. The V end was cut by 5 bases, the J end by 3 bases, with 10 bases between. The length of the CDR3 is 13 residues. For the CDR3, the DNA is TGCGCCAGCAGGACGGGGATTACAGATACGCAGTATTTT. Translated, it gives CASRTGITDTQYF.

The V call is TRBV27, the J call TRBJ2-1, with 13 bases lining up with TRBD2. The germline V gene encodes CDR1 MNHEY and CDR2 SMNVEV (reference sequence). This CDR3 is 17 amino acids long. The junction had 8 bases not matched to a gene; V was cut back by 2 bases and J by 7 bases. The CDR3 coding sequence is TGTGCCAGCAGTTTACCCCCACTAGCGGGGGGGTATAATGAGCAGTTCTTC. It encodes CASSLPPLAGGYNEQFF.

This sequence joins TRBV6-1 and TRBJ2-7, with TRBD2 matching 7 bases. Per germline, CDR1 MNHNS and CDR2 SASEGT. V gave up 4 bases and J gave up 0 bases; unmatched junction bases: 3. The CDR3 totals 14 residues. The CDR3 region is CASSAGLDSYEQYF. The DNA for the CDR3 is TGTGCCAGCAGTGCCGGACTAGACTCCTACGAGCAGTACTTC.

V gene TRBV5-6 combines with J gene TRBJ1-2; D may be TRBD1 (6 bases). Trimming pared 0 bases from V and 5 bases from J, leaving 14 bases between. The CDR3 extends over 15 amino acids. CDR1 SGHDT and CDR2 YYEEEE come from the germline V gene. CDR3 protein: CASSLGGQSGYGYTF. Here the CDR3 DNA reads TGTGCCAGCAGCTTGGGCGGACAGTCGGGATATGGCTACACCTTC.

The chain joins TRBV18 to TRBJ2-3; 7 nucleotides agree with TRBD2. Losses at the gene ends were 5 bases for V and 0 bases for J; bases not matched to a gene: 5. CDR3 length equals 15 residues. Germline values: CDR1 KGHSH, CDR2 LQKENI. CDR3 region: CASSTRGDSTDTQYF. The CDR3 DNA follows: TGTGCCAGCTCAACTCGGGGGGATAGCACAGATACGCAGTATTTT. The whole variable domain, remainder taken from reference TRBV18 and TRBJ2-3, is NAGVMQNPRHLVRRRGQEARLRCSPMKGHSHVYWYRQLPEEGLKFMVYLQKENIIDESGMPKERFSAEFPKEGPSILRIQQVVRGDSAAYFCASSTRGDSTDTQYFGPGTRLTVL.

As regards this clone: Different DNA sequences within this sample yield the same CDR3. This chain uses TRBV28 with TRBJ1-2; D gene unclear. Deletions cut 3 bases from V and 4 bases from J, with 3 bases between. The CDR3 runs 11 residues. In germline, CDR1 is MDHEN, CDR2 SYDVKM. The CDR3 reads CASSFPYGYTF. The CDR3 DNA reads as TGTGCCAGCAGTTTCCCCTATGGCTACACCTTC.